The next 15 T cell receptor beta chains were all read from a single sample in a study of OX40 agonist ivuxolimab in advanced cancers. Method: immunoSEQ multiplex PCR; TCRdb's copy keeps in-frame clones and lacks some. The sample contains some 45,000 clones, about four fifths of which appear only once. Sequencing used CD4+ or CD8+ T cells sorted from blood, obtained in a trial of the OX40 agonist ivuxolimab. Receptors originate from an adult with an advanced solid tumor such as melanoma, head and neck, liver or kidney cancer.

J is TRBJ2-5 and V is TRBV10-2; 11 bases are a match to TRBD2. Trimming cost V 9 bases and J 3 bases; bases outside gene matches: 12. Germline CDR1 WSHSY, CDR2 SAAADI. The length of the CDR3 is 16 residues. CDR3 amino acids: CASGGSSGRWKETQYF. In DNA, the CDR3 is TGCGCCAGTGGGGGGTCTAGCGGGAGGTGGAAAGAGACCCAGTACTTC.

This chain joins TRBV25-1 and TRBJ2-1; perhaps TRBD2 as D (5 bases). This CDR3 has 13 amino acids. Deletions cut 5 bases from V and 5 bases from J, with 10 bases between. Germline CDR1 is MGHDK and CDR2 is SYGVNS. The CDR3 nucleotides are TGTGCCAGCAGTCGGGGTTTCAACAATGAGCAGTTCTTC. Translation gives CASSRGFNNEQFF.

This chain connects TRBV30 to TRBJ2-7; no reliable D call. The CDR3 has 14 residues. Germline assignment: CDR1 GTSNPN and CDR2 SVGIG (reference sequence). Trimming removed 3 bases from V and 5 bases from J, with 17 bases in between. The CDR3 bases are TGTGCCTGGAGCCCCAGGACCGCGTACCACGAGCAGTACTTC. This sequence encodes CAWSPRTAYHEQYF. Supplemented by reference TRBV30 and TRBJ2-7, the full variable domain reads SQTIHQWPATLVQPVGSPLSLECTVEGTSNPNLYWYRQAAGRGLQLLFYSVGIGQISSEVPQNLSASRPQDRQFILSSKKLLLSDSGFYLCAWSPRTAYHEQYFGPGTRLTVT.

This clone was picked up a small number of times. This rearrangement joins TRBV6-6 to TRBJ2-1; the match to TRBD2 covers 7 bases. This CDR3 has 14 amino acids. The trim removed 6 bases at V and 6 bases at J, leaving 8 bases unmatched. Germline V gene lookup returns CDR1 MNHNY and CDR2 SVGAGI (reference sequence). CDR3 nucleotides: TGTGCCAGCAGCTATCCCGGGGGGACCAATGAGCAGTTCTTC. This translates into CASSYPGGTNEQFF.

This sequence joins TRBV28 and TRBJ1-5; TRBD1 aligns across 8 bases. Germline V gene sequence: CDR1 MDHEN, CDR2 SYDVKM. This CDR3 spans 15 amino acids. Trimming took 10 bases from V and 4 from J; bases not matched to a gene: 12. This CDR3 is CATFGAGGRNQPQHF. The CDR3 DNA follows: TGTGCCACCTTTGGTGCAGGGGGCCGGAATCAGCCCCAGCATTTT. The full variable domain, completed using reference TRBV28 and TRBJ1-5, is DVKVTQSSRYLVKRTGEKVFLECVQDMDHENMFWYRQDPGLGLRLIYFSYDVKMKEKGDIPEGYSVSREKKERFSLILESASTNQTSMYLCATFGAGGRNQPQHFGDGTRLSIL.

The CDR3 is CASSYSGLAGADTQYF. CDR3 in DNA: TGTGCCAGCAGTTACTCGGGCCTAGCGGGGGCAGATACGCAGTATTTT. The chain links TRBV6-5 to TRBJ2-3; 10 bases fit TRBD2. The CDR3 has 16 amino acids. Per the germline V gene, CDR1 is MNHEY and CDR2 is SVGAGI. V lost 0 bases, J lost 4 bases, and 4 bases stayed unmatched.

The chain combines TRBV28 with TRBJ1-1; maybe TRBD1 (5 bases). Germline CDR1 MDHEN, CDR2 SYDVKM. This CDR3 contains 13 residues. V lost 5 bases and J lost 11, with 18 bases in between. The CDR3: CASSAQGARSAFF. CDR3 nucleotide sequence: TGTGCCAGCAGTGCGCAAGGGGCAAGAAGTGCTTTCTTT.

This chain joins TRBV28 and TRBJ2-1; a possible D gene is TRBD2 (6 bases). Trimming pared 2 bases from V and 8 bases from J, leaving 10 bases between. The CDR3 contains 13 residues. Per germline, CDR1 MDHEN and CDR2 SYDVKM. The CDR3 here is CASSLGGGHEQFF. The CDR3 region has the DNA TGTGCCAGCAGTTTAGGGGGAGGCCATGAGCAGTTCTTC.

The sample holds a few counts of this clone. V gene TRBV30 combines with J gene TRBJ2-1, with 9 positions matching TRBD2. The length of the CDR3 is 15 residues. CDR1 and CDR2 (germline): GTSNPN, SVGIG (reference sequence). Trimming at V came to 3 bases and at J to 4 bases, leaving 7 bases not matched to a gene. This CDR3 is CAWRQAGGLYNEQFF. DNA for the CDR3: TGTGCCTGGAGGCAAGCGGGAGGCTTATACAATGAGCAGTTCTTC.

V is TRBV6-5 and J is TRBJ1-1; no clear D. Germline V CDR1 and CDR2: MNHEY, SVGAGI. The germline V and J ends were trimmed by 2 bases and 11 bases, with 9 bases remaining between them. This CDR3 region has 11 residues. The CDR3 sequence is CASSYGTRAFF. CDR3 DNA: TGTGCCAGCAGTTACGGAACGAGGGCTTTCTTT.

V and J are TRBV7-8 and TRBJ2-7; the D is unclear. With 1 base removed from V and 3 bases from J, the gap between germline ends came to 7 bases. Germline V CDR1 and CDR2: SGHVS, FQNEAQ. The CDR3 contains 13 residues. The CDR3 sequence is CASSLGSIYEQYF. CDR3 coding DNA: TGTGCCAGCAGCTTAGGTTCGATCTACGAGCAGTACTTC.

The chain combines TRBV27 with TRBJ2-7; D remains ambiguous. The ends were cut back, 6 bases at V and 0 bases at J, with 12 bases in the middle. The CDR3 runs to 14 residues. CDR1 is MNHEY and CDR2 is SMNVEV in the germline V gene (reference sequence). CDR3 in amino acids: CASSARWGSYEQYF. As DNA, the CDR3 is TGTGCCAGCAGCGCAAGGTGGGGCTCCTACGAGCAGTACTTC.

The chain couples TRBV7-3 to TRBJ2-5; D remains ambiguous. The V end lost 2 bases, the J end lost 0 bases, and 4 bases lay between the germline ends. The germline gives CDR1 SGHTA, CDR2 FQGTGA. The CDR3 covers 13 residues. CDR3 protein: CASSLDYQETQYF. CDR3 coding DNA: TGTGCCAGCAGCTTAGATTACCAAGAGACCCAGTACTTC.

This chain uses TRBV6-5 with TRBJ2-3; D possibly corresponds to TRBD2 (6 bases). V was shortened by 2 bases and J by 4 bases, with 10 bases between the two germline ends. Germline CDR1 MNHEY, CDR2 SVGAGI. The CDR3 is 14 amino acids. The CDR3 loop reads CASSYREAADTQYF. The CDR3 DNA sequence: TGTGCCAGCAGTTACAGGGAGGCTGCAGATACGCAGTATTTT.

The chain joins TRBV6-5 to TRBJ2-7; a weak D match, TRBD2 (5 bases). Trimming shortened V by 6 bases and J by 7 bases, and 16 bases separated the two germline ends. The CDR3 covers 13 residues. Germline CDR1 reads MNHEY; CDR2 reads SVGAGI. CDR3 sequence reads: CASSPGLLREQYF. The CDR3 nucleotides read TGTGCCAGCAGCCCGGGATTACTCCGGGAGCAGTACTTC.